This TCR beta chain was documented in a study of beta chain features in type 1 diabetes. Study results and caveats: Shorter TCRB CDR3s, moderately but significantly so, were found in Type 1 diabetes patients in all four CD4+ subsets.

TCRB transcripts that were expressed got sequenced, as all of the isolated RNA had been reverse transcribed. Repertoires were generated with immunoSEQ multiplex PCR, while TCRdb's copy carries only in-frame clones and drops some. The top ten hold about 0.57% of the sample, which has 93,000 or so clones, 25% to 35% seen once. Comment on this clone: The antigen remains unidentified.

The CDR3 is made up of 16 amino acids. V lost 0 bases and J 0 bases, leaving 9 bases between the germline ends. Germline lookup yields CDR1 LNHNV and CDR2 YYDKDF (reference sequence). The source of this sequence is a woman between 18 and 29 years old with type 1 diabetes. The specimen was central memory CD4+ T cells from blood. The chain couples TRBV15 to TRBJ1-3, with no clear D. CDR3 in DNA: TGTGCCACCAGCAGAGATGAGCGGGTCTCTGGAAACACCATATATTTT. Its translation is CATSRDERVSGNTIYF.